This TCR beta chain was recovered during a study of T cell responses to AZD1222 COVID-19 vaccine. Study-wide context: The analysis combined second doses at about 4 or about 12 weeks.

Libraries were prepared by immunoSEQ multiplex PCR; TCRdb keeps only in-frame clonotypes and omits some of them. The sample lists 100,000 to 150,000 clones, approximately 89% occurring once. Remarks on this clone: The antigen remains undetermined.

General study findings and limits: Only six or seven AZD1222 recipients were seropositive at baseline. Sampling captured repertoires only after the peak T cell response.

V lost 3 bases and J lost 0, with 15 bases in between. Per the germline V gene, CDR1 is LNHDA and CDR2 is SQIVND (reference sequence). This CDR3 is built from 17 residues. This receptor was obtained from an adult in good health. The sample in question was peripheral blood, obtained on day 0 of AZD1222 vaccination. The chain combines TRBV19 with TRBJ1-5; D ambiguous. The CDR3 here is CASSMVAYTFSNQPQHF. The CDR3 nucleotides are TGTGCCAGTAGTATGGTAGCTTATACCTTTAGCAATCAGCCCCAGCATTTT.